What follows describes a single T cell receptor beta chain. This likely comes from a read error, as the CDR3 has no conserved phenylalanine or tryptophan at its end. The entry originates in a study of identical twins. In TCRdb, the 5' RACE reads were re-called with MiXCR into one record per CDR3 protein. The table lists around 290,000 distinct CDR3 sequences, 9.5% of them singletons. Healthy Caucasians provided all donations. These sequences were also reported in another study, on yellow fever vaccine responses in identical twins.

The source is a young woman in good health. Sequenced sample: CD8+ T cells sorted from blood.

CDR3: CASSEARLTNLNEQFS. In nucleotides, the CDR3 is TGTGCCAGCAGTGAAGCGCGGTTAACTAACCTCAATGAGCAGTTCTCC. The chain employs TRBV6-1 and TRBJ2-1; no clear D. The CDR3 consists of 16 residues. Between the trimmed V and J ends, which lost 0 bases and 6 bases, there was a span of 15 bases. Looked up from germline, CDR1 is MNHNS and CDR2 is SASEGT.